The TCR beta chain under discussion was sequenced for a study of technical replicates of blood from a few donors (dated by TCRdb to the late 2010s). The CDR3 starts with the cysteine, ends with the phenylalanine, and has 14 residues. Only the CDR3 part of the read is kept: 42 bases, read in frame from the first base. Germline trimming amounts to 2 bases on V and 3 bases on J, with 3 as the count of junction bases outside the gene matches. Taken from the germline V gene, the CDR1 and CDR2 loops are ENHRY and SYGVKD. Libraries were prepared through the immunoSEQ multiplex PCR assay. The immuneACCESS repertoire file appears here via TCRdb, limited to in-frame rearrangements. These files lack a portion of the clones; in checked studies, under half of the deficit traces to unresolved V genes, and the cause of the others is not known. In this sample the table shows more than 70,000 clones, around nine tenths of which occur a single time. Roughly 0.25% of the sample is taken by the ten largest.

As to this clone: Its specific antigen is unknown. The sample holds no much larger clone one base away, and base qualities are not on file.

Sequenced: T cells isolated from PBMCs. This chain is built from TRBV10-3 and TRBJ2-7; 8 central nucleotides agree with TRBD1. The sequence was obtained from a human donor in good health. CDR3 sequence: CAISETDRDYEQYF. The sequenced DNA: TGTGCCATCAGTGAGACGGACAGGGACTACGAGCAGTACTTC.